This TCR beta chain derives from a study of blood T cell repertoires in COVID-19. There are 16 residues in the CDR3. The trim removed 4 bases at V and 4 bases at J, leaving 7 bases unmatched. Looked up from germline, CDR1 is SGHDT and CDR2 is YYEEEE. The count of this clone is one. Only in-frame clones appear in the TCRdb table, and some are missing; sequencing was by immunoSEQ multiplex PCR. The sample has 150,000 or so clones, approximately 90% seen once. The sequence was collected from a young man with COVID-19, enrolled during active disease. Sequences were obtained from peripheral blood. This chain uses TRBV5-6 with TRBJ2-2; 10 bases match TRBD1. The CDR3 bases are TGTGCCAGCAGCGTCCCGACAGGGGGCATCACCGGGGAGCTGTTTTTT. It is translated as CASSVPTGGITGELFF.